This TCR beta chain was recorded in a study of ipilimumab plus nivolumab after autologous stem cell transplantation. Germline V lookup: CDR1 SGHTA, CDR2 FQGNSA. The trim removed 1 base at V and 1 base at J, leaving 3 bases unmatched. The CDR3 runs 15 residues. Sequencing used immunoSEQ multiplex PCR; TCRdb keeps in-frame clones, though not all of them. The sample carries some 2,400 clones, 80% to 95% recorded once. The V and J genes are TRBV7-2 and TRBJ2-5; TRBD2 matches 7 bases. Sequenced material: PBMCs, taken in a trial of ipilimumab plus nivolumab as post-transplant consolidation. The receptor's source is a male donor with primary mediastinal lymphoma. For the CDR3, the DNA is TGTGCCAGCAGCTTAGGGGGAGGGGTCCAAGAGACCCAGTACTTC. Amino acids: CASSLGGGVQETQYF.